Listed below are T cell receptor beta chains from one sample, sequenced in a study of blood T cell repertoires in COVID-19. Sequencing used immunoSEQ multiplex PCR; TCRdb keeps in-frame clones, though not all of them. The sample shows around 200,000 clones, roughly four fifths of them seen only once. Material: peripheral blood. These receptors originate from a man aged 25-40 years with active or convalescent COVID-19. The CDR3 runs from the conserved cysteine through the conserved F or W. A D gene is named only where the DNA matches it firmly. Clone size is not always given. Where it is, it says once, few, many or a class for expanded clones.

d_call	v_call	clone_size	j_call	cdr3_nt	cdr3_aa
TRBD1	TRBV19	few	TRBJ1-2	TGTGCCAGTACCCCCGCCGGTTCAGGGGGCGTCTGGGGTGGCTACACCTTC	CASTPAGSGGVWGGYTF
NA	TRBV11-2	NA	TRBJ2-1	TGTGCCAGCCTAGGCGGGGTGAATGAGCAGTTCTTC	CASLGGVNEQFF
NA	TRBV10-3	NA	TRBJ1-5	TGTGCCATCAGCCCCCGGGGGGGAGATCAGCCCCAGCATTTT	CAISPRGGDQPQHF
NA	TRBV4-3	NA	TRBJ2-2	TGCGCCAGCAGCCAAAATATAGTAGGGACTGACACCGGGGAGCTGTTTTTT	CASSQNIVGTDTGELFF
NA	TRBV18	NA	TRBJ1-5	TGTGCCAGCTCACCACCAGGGAGTCAGCCCCAGCATTTT	CASSPPGSQPQHF
TRBD2	TRBV5-4	NA	TRBJ2-1	TGTGCCAGCAGGCTGACTAGCGGGAGCGTCGATGAGCAGTTCTTC	CASRLTSGSVDEQFF
NA	TRBV12-3/TRBV12-4	NA	TRBJ1-1	TGTGCCAGCAGTTTAACAGGGAACACTGAAGCTTTCTTT	CASSLTGNTEAFF
TRBD1	TRBV2	NA	TRBJ2-7	TGTGCCAGCAGTGAACAAGGGGGCCAAGCCTACGAGCAGTACTTC	CASSEQGGQAYEQYF
NA	TRBV19	NA	TRBJ1-4	TGTGCCAGTAGTACTTTACAGACAACTAATGAAAAACTGTTTTTT	CASSTLQTTNEKLFF
TRBD1	TRBV9	NA	TRBJ2-2	TGTGCCAGCAGCATATACAGGGGATCGAACACCGGGGAGCTGTTTTTT	CASSIYRGSNTGELFF
TRBD1	TRBV7-3	NA	TRBJ1-5	TGTGCCAGCAGCCTCAACGCCACCGGGACAGGGGGCGATTATAAGAGCAATCAGCCCCAGCATTTT	CASSLNATGTGGDYKSNQPQHF
NA	TRBV5-1	NA	TRBJ1-2	TGCGCCAGCAGCATCTCTTCCGATGGCTACACCTTC	CASSISSDGYTF
NA	TRBV6-5	few	TRBJ1-1	TGTGCCAGCAGTTTACAGGAAGCTTTCTTT	CASSLQEAFF
TRBD1	TRBV19	NA	TRBJ1-1	TGTGCCAGTAGTAAGACAGGGATGAACACTGAAGCTTTCTTT	CASSKTGMNTEAFF
NA	TRBV5-1	NA	TRBJ2-7	TGCGCCAGCAGAAGTCAGCCAGGCTCCTACGAGCAGTACTTC	CASRSQPGSYEQYF
NA	TRBV6-5	NA	TRBJ1-2	TGTGCCAGCGCAAGAGACAGCCCCGACTATGGCTACACCTTC	CASARDSPDYGYTF
TRBD1	TRBV24-1	few	TRBJ1-5	TGTGCCACCAGTGGAAGGGACAGATCTTTCAATCAGCCCCAGCATTTT	CATSGRDRSFNQPQHF
NA	TRBV19	NA	TRBJ1-4	TGTGCCAGTAGTATTGGGCTAGAAAAACTGTTTTTT	CASSIGLEKLFF
NA	TRBV5-8	NA	TRBJ2-3	TGTGCCAGCAGCGAGTCGACGGGAGATACGCAGTATTTT	CASSESTGDTQYF
NA	TRBV2	NA	TRBJ2-2	TGTGCCAGCAGTGAAGCGAGGGTGAACACCGGGGAGCTGTTTTTT	CASSEARVNTGELFF
NA	TRBV6-5	NA	TRBJ1-4	TGTGCCAGCAAAGGGATGGGAGCAACTAATGAAAAACTGTTTTTT	CASKGMGATNEKLFF
TRBD1	TRBV6-4	once	TRBJ1-2	TGTGCCAGCAGCCCGACAGGGGAGGCTAACTATGGCTACACCTTC	CASSPTGEANYGYTF
NA	TRBV28	NA	TRBJ1-2	TGTGCCAGCAGTGAAACGGAGACTAACTATGGCTACACCTTC	CASSETETNYGYTF
TRBD1	TRBV10-3	NA	TRBJ1-5	TGTGCCATCAGTGAAACAGGGGGGAAAAGTCAGCCCCAGCATTTT	CAISETGGKSQPQHF
NA	TRBV27	NA	TRBJ1-6	TGTGCCAGCAGTTTATCCGGTAATTCACCCCTCCACTTT	CASSLSGNSPLHF
TRBD1	TRBV15	once	TRBJ1-1	TGTGCCACCATGTTGACAGGGCCGAGCACTGAAGCTTTCTTT	CATMLTGPSTEAFF
TRBD1	TRBV2	NA	TRBJ1-5	TGTGCCAGCAGTGCGACAGGGACAGGGGGAGCCGATCAGCCCCAGCATTTT	CASSATGTGGADQPQHF
NA	TRBV2	NA	TRBJ2-3	TGTGCCGCTGCCCCCAGGGATCCCTATCAGTATTTT	CAAAPRDPYQYF
TRBD2	TRBV24-1	NA	TRBJ2-7	TGTGCCACCAGTGATCGGGGCGGGAGCCACGAGCAGTACTTC	CATSDRGGSHEQYF
TRBD2	TRBV10-1	NA	TRBJ2-1	TGCGCCAGCAGTGAGTCCCAGGGACTAGCGAATGAGCAGTTCTTC	CASSESQGLANEQFF
NA	TRBV19	NA	TRBJ1-6	TGTGCCAGTAGTGCGTGGACATTAGGTGGTTCACCCCTCCACTTT	CASSAWTLGGSPLHF
NA	TRBV11-2	NA	TRBJ1-6	TGTGCCAGCACCCAGGGACACAATAATTCACCCCTCCACTTT	CASTQGHNNSPLHF
NA	TRBV2	NA	TRBJ2-1	TGTGCCAGCAGTGTAGGGGGACCCCCTGAAAATGAGCAGTTCTTC	CASSVGGPPENEQFF
NA	TRBV3-1/TRBV3-2	NA	TRBJ1-2	TGTGCCAGCAGCCAAGATAGAGTCCGCGGGGGAGGCTACACCTTC	CASSQDRVRGGGYTF
NA	TRBV9	NA	TRBJ2-1	TGTGCCAGCAGCGCCGACCTCGGCGATGCGTTCCCGGGTGAGCAGTTCTTC	CASSADLGDAFPGEQFF
NA	TRBV2	NA	TRBJ1-3	TGTGCCAGCAGTGAAGGGCTCGGAAACACCATATATTTT	CASSEGLGNTIYF
TRBD1	TRBV5-1	NA	TRBJ2-2	TGCGCCAGCAGCGACAGGGGGAACACCGGGGAGCTGTTTTTT	CASSDRGNTGELFF
NA	TRBV11-2	NA	TRBJ1-2	TGTGCCAGCAGCCCCGTGGTCGGGTCCTCTGGCTACACCTTC	CASSPVVGSSGYTF
TRBD1	TRBV2	NA	TRBJ1-1	TGTGCCACCTTCCCTGGGACAGGGGGCACTGAAGCTTTCTTT	CATFPGTGGTEAFF
NA	TRBV21-1	once	TRBJ1-5	TGTGCCAGCAGGCATGACAGGGACTGCAATCAGCCCCAGCATTTT	CASRHDRDCNQPQHF